This T cell receptor (beta chain) was sequenced in a study of vaccination and CD4 T cells after COVID-19. Study-wide context: In the convalescent cohort, there were six males and four females, two of them Hispanic. Collection of post-COVID samples occurred a median around 96 days after diagnosis, spanning a range of 35 to 161. Day 14 and days 161 to 241 post-vaccination were the sampling points for a few convalescent patients.

With 5 bases removed from V and 0 bases from J, the gap between germline ends came to 16 bases. There are 15 residues in the CDR3. Per germline, CDR1 DFQATT and CDR2 SNEGSKA (reference sequence). Study conclusions and caveats: The appearance of a median approximately 90% of reactive clones in convalescent patients occurred only post-vaccination.

Time point defined: late sampling 161 to 241 days after vaccination in three convalescent patients. TCRdb processed the PCR reads anew with MiXCR; each CDR3 protein has one entry. The sample carries approximately 40,000 distinct CDR3 sequences, more than 30% recorded once. In the case of this clonotype: Its cognate antigen is unknown.

The chain recombines TRBV20-1 with TRBJ1-2; no definite D call. Sequencing used CD4+ T cells from blood, obtained about 7 months after SARS-CoV-2 vaccination. This receptor was obtained from a human donor who had recovered from COVID-19. This CDR3 is CSALPERAANYGYTF. The DNA of the CDR3 is TGCAGTGCTCTCCCCGAGAGGGCCGCTAACTATGGCTACACCTTC.